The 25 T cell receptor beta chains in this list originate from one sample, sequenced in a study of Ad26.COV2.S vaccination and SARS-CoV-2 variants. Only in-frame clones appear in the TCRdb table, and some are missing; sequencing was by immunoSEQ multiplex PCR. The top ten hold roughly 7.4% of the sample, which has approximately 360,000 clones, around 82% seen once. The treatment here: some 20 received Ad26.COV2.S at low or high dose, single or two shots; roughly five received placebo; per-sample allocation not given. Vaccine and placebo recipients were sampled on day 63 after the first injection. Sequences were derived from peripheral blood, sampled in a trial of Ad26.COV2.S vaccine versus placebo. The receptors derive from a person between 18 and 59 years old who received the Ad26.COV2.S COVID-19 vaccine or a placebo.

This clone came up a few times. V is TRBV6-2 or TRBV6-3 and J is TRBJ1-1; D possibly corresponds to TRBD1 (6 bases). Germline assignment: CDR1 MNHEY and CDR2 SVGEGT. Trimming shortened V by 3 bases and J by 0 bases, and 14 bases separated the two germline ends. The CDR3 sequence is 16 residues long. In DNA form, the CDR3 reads TGTGCCAGCAGTTATGGTGGGGGCCCCTTGAACACTGAAGCTTTCTTT. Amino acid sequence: CASSYGGGPLNTEAFF.

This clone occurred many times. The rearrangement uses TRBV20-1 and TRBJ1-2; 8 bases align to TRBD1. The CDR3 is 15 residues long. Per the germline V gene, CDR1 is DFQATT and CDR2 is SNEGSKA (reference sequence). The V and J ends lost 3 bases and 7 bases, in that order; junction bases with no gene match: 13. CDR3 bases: TGCAGTGCTAGTCGGGGACAGGCCAGAAGTAGTGGCTACACCTTC. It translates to CSASRGQARSSGYTF.

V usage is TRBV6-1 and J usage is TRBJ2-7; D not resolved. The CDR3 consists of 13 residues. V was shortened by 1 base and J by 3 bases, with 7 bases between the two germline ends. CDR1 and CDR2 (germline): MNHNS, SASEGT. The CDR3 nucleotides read TGTGCCAGCAGTGAAGTCAGGAGCTACGAGCAGTACTTC. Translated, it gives CASSEVRSYEQYF.

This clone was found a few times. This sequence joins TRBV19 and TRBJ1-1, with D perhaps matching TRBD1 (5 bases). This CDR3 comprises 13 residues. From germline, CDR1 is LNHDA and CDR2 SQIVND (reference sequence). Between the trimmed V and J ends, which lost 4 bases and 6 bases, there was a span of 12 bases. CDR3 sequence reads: CASSRWGESEAFF. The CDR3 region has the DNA TGTGCCAGTAGTAGATGGGGGGAGTCTGAAGCTTTCTTT.

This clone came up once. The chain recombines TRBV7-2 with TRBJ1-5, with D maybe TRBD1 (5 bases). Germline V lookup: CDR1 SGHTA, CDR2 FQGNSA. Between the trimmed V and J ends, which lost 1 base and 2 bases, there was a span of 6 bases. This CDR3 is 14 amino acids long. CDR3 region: CASSLVQGNQPQHF. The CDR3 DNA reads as TGTGCCAGCAGCTTAGTACAGGGCAATCAGCCCCAGCATTTT.

The CDR3 nucleotides are TGTGCCAGCAGCACCGACGGGTCCAGGCTGCAGTTCTTC. Translated: CASSTDGSRLQFF. This chain links TRBV5-5 with TRBJ2-1; D gene unclear. V lost 4 bases, J lost 12 bases, and 17 bases lay in between. The CDR3 has 13 residues. Germline V gene data show CDR1 as SGHKS and CDR2 as YYEKEE (reference sequence).

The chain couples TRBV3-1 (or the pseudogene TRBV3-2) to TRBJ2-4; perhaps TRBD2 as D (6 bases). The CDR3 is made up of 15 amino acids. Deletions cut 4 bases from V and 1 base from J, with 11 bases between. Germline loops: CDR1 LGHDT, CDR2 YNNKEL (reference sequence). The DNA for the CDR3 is TGTGCCAGCAGCCTGGAGGGATGGGCCAAAAACATTCAGTACTTC. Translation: CASSLEGWAKNIQYF.

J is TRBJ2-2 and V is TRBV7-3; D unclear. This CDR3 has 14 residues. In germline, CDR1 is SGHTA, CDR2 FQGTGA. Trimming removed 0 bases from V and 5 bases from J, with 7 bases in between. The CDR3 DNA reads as TGTGCCAGCAGCTTAACGTTCCGGACCGGGGAGCTGTTTTTT. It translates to CASSLTFRTGELFF.

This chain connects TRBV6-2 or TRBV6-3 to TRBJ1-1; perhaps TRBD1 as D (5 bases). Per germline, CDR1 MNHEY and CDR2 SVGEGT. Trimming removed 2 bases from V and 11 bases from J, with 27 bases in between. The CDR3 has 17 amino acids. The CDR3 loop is CASSYHTTGVWSGEAFF. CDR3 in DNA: TGTGCCAGCAGTTACCATACCACAGGAGTCTGGAGCGGCGAGGCTTTCTTT.

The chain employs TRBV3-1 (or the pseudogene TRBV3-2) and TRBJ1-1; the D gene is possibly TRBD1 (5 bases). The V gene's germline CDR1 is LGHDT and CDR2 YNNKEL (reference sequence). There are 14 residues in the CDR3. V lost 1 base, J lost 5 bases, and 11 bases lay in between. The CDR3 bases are TGTGCCAGCAGCCAAGCCTGGGACGGGACTGAAGCTTTCTTT. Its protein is CASSQAWDGTEAFF.

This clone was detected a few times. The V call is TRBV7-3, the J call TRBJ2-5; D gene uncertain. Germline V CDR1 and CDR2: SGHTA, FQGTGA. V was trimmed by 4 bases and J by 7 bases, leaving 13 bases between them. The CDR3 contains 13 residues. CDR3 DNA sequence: TGTGCCAGCAGCTCCCCCCCCAAAGGGACCCAGTACTTC. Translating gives CASSSPPKGTQYF.

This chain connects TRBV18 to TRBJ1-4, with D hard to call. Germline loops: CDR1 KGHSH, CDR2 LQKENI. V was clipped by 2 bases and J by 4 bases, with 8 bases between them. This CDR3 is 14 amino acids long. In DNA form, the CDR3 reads TGTGCCAGCTCACCATTGGCTCTTAATGAAAAACTGTTTTTT. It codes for CASSPLALNEKLFF.

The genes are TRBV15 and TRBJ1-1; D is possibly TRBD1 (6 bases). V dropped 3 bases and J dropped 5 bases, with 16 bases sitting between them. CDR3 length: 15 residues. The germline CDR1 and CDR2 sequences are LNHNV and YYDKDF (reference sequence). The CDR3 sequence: CATSRAGTGKTEAFF. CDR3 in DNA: TGTGCCACCAGCAGGGCCGGAACAGGGAAAACTGAAGCTTTCTTT.

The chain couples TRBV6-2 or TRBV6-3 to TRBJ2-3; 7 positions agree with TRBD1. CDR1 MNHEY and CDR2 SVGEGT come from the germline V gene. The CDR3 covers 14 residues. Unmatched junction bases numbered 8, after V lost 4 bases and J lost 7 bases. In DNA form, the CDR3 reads TGTGCCAGCAGTTCAACAGGGGCGATATATACGCAGTATTTT. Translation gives CASSSTGAIYTQYF.

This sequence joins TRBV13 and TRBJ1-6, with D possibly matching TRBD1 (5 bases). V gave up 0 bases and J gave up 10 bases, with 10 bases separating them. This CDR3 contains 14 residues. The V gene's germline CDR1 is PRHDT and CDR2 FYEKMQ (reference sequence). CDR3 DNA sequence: TGTGCCAGCAGCTTAGGGGGGCGCAGGTCACCCCTCCACTTT. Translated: CASSLGGRRSPLHF.

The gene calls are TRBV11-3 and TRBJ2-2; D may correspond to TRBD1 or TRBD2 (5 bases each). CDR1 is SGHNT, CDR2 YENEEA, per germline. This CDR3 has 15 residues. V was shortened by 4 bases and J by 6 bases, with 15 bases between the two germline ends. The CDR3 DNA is TGTGCCAGCAGCTACTTACGGGGCGGGTCCGGGGAGCTGTTTTTT. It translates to CASSYLRGGSGELFF.

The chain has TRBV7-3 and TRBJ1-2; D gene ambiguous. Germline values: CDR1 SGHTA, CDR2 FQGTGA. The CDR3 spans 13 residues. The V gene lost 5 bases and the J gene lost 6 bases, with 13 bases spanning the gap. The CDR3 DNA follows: TGTGCCAGCAGCGAAAATCCAGGTGATGGCTACACCTTC. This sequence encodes CASSENPGDGYTF. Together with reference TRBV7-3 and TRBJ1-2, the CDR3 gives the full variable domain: GAGVSQTPSNKVTEKGKYVELRCDPISGHTALYWYRQSLGQGPEFLIYFQGTGAADDSGLPNDRFFAVRPEGSVSTLKIQRTERGDSAVYLCASSENPGDGYTFGSGTRLTVV.

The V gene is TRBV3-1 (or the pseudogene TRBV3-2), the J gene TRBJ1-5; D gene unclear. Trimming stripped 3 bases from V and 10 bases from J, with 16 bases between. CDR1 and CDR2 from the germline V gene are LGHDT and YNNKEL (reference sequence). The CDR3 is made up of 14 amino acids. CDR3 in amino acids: CASSQTPGVLPQHF. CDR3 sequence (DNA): TGTGCCAGCAGCCAGACACCGGGCGTTCTCCCCCAGCATTTT.

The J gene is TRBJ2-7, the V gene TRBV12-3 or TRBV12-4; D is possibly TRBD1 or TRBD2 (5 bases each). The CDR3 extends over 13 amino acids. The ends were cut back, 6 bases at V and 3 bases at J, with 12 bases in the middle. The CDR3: CASSSRDVYEQYF. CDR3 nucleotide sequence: TGTGCCAGCAGCTCCCGGGACGTCTACGAGCAGTACTTC.

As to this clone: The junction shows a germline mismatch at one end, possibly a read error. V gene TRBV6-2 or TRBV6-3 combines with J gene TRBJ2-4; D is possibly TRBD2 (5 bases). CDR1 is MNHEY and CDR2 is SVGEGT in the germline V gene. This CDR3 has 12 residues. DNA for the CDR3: TGTGCCAGCAGTTACTCCGGAGAGGGAACCCTATTC. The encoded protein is CASSYSGEGTLF.

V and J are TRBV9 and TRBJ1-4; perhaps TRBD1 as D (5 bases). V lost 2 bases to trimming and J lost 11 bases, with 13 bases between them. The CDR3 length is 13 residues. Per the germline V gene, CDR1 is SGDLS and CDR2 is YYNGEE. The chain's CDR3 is CASSVRPWGKLFF. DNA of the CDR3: TGTGCCAGCAGCGTCAGGCCCTGGGGGAAACTGTTTTTT.

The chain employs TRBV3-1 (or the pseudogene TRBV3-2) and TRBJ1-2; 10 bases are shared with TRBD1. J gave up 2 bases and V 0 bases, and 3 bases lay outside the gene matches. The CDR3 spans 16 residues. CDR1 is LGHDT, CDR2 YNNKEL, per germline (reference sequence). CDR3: CASSQDGTGVNYGYTF. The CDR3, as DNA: TGTGCCAGCAGCCAAGACGGGACAGGGGTAAACTATGGCTACACCTTC.

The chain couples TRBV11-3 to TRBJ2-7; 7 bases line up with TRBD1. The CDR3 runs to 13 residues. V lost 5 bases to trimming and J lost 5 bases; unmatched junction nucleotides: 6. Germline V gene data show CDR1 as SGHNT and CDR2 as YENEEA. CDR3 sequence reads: CASSRGTADEQYF. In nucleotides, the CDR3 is TGTGCCAGCAGCAGGGGGACAGCCGACGAGCAGTACTTC.

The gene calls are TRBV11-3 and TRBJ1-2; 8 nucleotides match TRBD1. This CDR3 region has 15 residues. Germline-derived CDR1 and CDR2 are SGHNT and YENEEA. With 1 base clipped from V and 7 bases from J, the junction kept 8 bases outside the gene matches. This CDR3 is CASSLVGRGRGGYTF. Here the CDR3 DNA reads TGTGCCAGCAGCTTAGTTGGCAGGGGGCGAGGTGGCTACACCTTC.

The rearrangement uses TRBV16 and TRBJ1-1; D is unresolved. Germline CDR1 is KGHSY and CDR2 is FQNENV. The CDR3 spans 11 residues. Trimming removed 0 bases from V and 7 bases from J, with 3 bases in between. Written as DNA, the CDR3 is TGTGCCAGCAGCCAATCTTATGAAGCTTTCTTT. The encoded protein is CASSQSYEAFF.